The sequence of this T cell receptor beta chain was determined in a study of early stage breast cancer tumors. Study-wide results and caveats: Compared with adjacent normal breast tissue, tumors showed roughly 2.4-fold greater T cell density and higher clonality.

Details on this clone: Its antigen is undetermined.

Profiled with immunoSEQ multiplex PCR; TCRdb holds only in-frame clones, not every one. The table lists fewer than 35,000 clones, roughly 77% of them singletons, with roughly a tenth in the top ten. Germline lookup yields CDR1 SNHLY and CDR2 FYNNEI. This CDR3 contains 14 residues. V was pared by 6 bases and J by 5 bases, with 7 bases of the junction left unmatched. The source is a person between 30 and 45 years old with breast cancer. The specimen was breast tumor tissue. This chain connects TRBV2 to TRBJ1-5, with 7 bases matching TRBD1. The CDR3 bases are TGTGCCAGCAGATCGACAGGGCGCGATCAGCCCCAGCATTTT. This translates into CASRSTGRDQPQHF.